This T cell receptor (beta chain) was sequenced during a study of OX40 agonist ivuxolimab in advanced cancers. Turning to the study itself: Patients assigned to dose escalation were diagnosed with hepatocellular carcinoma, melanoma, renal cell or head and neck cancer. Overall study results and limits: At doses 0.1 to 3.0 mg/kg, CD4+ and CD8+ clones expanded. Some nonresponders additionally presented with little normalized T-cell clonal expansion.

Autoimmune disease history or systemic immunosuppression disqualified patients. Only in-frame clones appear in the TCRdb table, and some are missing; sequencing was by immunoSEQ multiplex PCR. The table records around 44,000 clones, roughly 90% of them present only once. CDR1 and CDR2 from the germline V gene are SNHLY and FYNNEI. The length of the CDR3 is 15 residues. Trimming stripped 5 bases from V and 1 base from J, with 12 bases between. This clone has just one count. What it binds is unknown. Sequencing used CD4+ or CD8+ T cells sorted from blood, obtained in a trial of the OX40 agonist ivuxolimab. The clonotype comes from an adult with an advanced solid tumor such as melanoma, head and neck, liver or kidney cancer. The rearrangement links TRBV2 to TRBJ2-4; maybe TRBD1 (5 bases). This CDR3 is CASSRSGAAKNIQYF. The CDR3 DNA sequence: TGTGCCAGCAGTCGAAGTGGGGCGGCCAAAAACATTCAGTACTTC.